Below are 18 T cell receptor beta chains sequenced from a single sample in a study of T cells in Graves' hyperthyroidism and ophthalmopathy (dated by TCRdb to about 2019). The library was produced with multiplex PCR. Instrument on record: Illumina HiSeq 2000. The TCR beta CDR3 regions were amplified from the RNA transcripts. The TCR CDR3 was subjected to a first round of RT-PCR using the HTBI primer set and the Qiagen OneStep RT-PCR kit. The raw public data were reprocessed by TCRdb itself: fastp quality trimming at Q25, MiXCR clonotype calling, in-frame beta chains only. Rows with one shared CDR3 protein collapse into an entry with the most common genes and DNA. Recorded for this sample are about 480,000 distinct CDR3 sequences; around 15% of them occurred a single time. About 17% of the sample lies in the top ten. Sequencing was carried out using blood. The receptors here all came from a woman younger than 30 with Graves' hyperthyroidism.

The V gene is TRBV11-3, the J gene TRBJ2-7; TRBD1 might be the D (5 bases). Germline V lookup: CDR1 SGHNT, CDR2 YENEEA. The ends were cut back, 7 bases at V and 6 bases at J, with 13 bases in the middle. CDR3 length: 12 amino acids. The CDR3 DNA is TGTGCCAGCAACCAGGGTCTGGGCGAGCAGTACTTC. This gives the protein CASNQGLGEQYF.

V is TRBV11-2 and J is TRBJ2-3; D tentatively reads TRBD1 or TRBD2 (5 bases each). Between the trimmed V and J ends, which lost 0 bases and 2 bases, there was a span of 15 bases. Germline lookup yields CDR1 SGHAT and CDR2 FQNNGV. This CDR3 is 17 amino acids long. DNA for the CDR3: TGTGCCAGCAGCTTAGACGTCCGGGGACGTCCCACAGATACGCAGTATTTT. Protein product: CASSLDVRGRPTDTQYF.

In its sample, this clonotype was seen many times. V and J are TRBV6-1 and TRBJ2-4; D not resolved. Germline CDR1 reads MNHNS; CDR2 reads SASEGT. The ends were cut back, 1 base at V and 3 bases at J, with 13 bases in the middle. CDR3 length: 16 residues. The CDR3, as DNA: TGTGCCAGCAGTGAAGGGGCACTACGTGTCAAAAACATTCAGTACTTC. Translating gives CASSEGALRVKNIQYF.

The chain employs TRBV11-2 and TRBJ2-3; TRBD2 aligns across 9 bases. The V gene's germline CDR1 is SGHAT and CDR2 FQNNGV. J gave up 7 bases and V 5 bases, and 7 bases lay outside the gene matches. CDR3 length: 14 residues. CDR3 sequence: CASSPGLALNTQYF. The CDR3 region has the DNA TGTGCCAGCAGCCCCGGACTAGCGCTCAATACGCAGTATTTT.

This rearrangement joins TRBV19 to TRBJ1-4; D remains ambiguous. This CDR3 region has 14 residues. The ends were cut back, 5 bases at V and 4 bases at J, with 11 bases in the middle. Per germline, CDR1 LNHDA and CDR2 SQIVND (reference sequence). CDR3 sequence reads: CASSSGKYNEKLFF. CDR3 sequence (DNA): TGTGCCAGTAGTTCTGGAAAATATAATGAAAAACTGTTTTTT.

This clonotype was seen only once. Being one base from a much bigger clone, this may be a read error. The conserved phenylalanine or tryptophan normally closing the CDR3 is absent here, so this likely arose from a read error. The chain is built from TRBV19 and TRBJ1-2, with TRBD1 matching 7 bases. V was pared by 2 bases and J by 3 bases, with 0 bases of the junction left unmatched. The CDR3 spans 13 residues. Germline V gene sequence: CDR1 LNHDA, CDR2 SQIVND (reference sequence). The CDR3 bases are TGTGCCAGTAGTATAACAGGGGACTATGGCTACACCTCC. Translation: CASSITGDYGYTS.

This clonotype was seen ten or more times. In DNA, the CDR3 is TGTGCCAGCAGTCGGCCCCAACTAGCGGGAATCGAATACGAGCAGTACTTC. Its translation: CASSRPQLAGIEYEQYF. The chain uses TRBV6-1 and TRBJ2-7, with 10 bases aligning to TRBD2. Germline V gives CDR1 MNHNS, CDR2 SASEGT. This CDR3 has 17 amino acids. The ends lost 5 bases at V and 4 bases at J; junction bases unmatched: 14.

This clonotype was seen repeatedly, ten times or more. The V call is TRBV11-3, the J call TRBJ2-5; 8 nucleotides match TRBD2. The CDR3 is made up of 17 amino acids. After removal of 5 bases from V and 1 base from J, the junction contained 12 bases not matched to a gene. CDR1 SGHNT and CDR2 YENEEA come from the germline V gene. Here the CDR3 reads CASSLGRANLFQETQYF. CDR3 sequence (DNA): TGTGCCAGCAGCCTCGGGAGGGCGAATCTCTTCCAAGAGACCCAGTACTTC.

The table lists this clonotype with many counts. V usage is TRBV6-1 and J usage is TRBJ1-1, with D perhaps TRBD1 (5 bases). Germline values: CDR1 MNHNS, CDR2 SASEGT. Between the trimmed V and J ends, which lost 7 bases and 1 base, there was a span of 22 bases. The CDR3 has 17 amino acids. CDR3 nucleotides: TGTGCCAGCACCCTTGACGGGGCTGCGGGGTGGAACACTGAAGCTTTCTTT. Its translation: CASTLDGAAGWNTEAFF.

J is TRBJ2-1 and V is TRBV27; the D gene is possibly TRBD1 (5 bases). Germline loops: CDR1 MNHEY, CDR2 SMNVEV (reference sequence). The CDR3 sequence is 14 residues long. The V end was cut by 3 bases, the J end by 7 bases, with 13 bases between. In DNA form, the CDR3 reads TGTGCCAGCAGTTTTTCCCCCCCAGGGAATGAGCAGTTCTTC. It translates to CASSFSPPGNEQFF.

This clonotype has at least ten counts. This chain connects TRBV7-3 to TRBJ1-1; D gene uncertain. The CDR3 extends over 13 amino acids. Deletions cut 3 bases from V and 4 bases from J, with 9 bases between. CDR1 and CDR2 (germline): SGHTA, FQGTGA. The CDR3, as DNA: TGTGCCAGCAGCTTTCCGGGTGCCACTGAAGCTTTCTTT. Protein product: CASSFPGATEAFF.

This clonotype was detected ten times or more. This chain joins TRBV12-3 or TRBV12-4 and TRBJ2-1; TRBD2 matches at 9 bases. The CDR3 consists of 16 residues. The trim removed 7 bases at V and 1 base at J, leaving 8 bases unmatched. The CDR3 spells CASIPSLAGSYNEQFF. In DNA, the CDR3 is TGTGCCAGCATTCCCTCCCTAGCGGGATCCTACAATGAGCAGTTCTTC.

Ten or more counts support this clonotype. The chain has TRBV30 and TRBJ2-1; D is perhaps TRBD1 (6 bases). CDR1 is GTSNPN, CDR2 SVGIG, per germline (reference sequence). This CDR3 comprises 13 residues. With 3 bases removed from V and 4 bases from J, the gap between germline ends came to 10 bases. Here the CDR3 reads CAWRRGGYNEQFF. The CDR3 DNA sequence: TGTGCCTGGAGACGAGGGGGTTACAATGAGCAGTTCTTC.

Details on this clonotype: A single base separates this from a much larger clone, so it may be a read error. The V call is TRBV12-3 or TRBV12-4, the J call TRBJ2-1, with 11 nucleotides matching TRBD2. CDR3 length: 15 residues. Germline trimming cut 6 bases from V and 8 bases from J; bases unmatched to any gene: 9. The chain's CDR3 is CASRLGTSGRDEQFF. CDR3 in DNA: TGTGCCAGCAGGCTCGGGACTAGCGGCAGGGATGAGCAGTTCTTC.

This clonotype came up many times. The V and J genes are TRBV3-1 and TRBJ2-3; D remains unclear. This CDR3 spans 13 amino acids. The germline V gene has CDR1 LGHDT and CDR2 YNNKEL (reference sequence). V lost 2 bases and J lost 4, with 7 bases in between. CDR3 in DNA: TGTGCCAGCAGCCAATTAGATGCAGATACGCAGTATTTT. Translating gives CASSQLDADTQYF.

This clonotype was found many times. The chain has TRBV19 and TRBJ1-5, with D possibly TRBD1 on 6 matching bases. With 5 bases removed from V and 1 base from J, the gap between germline ends came to 12 bases. The CDR3 extends over 15 amino acids. Per germline, CDR1 LNHDA and CDR2 SQIVND (reference sequence). The chain's CDR3 is CASSSSGASNQPQHF. DNA of the CDR3: TGTGCCAGTAGTTCCTCGGGGGCGAGCAATCAGCCCCAGCATTTT.

The gene calls are TRBV6-5 and TRBJ2-1; D unresolved. The CDR3 covers 14 residues. Germline CDR1 reads MNHEY; CDR2 reads SVGAGI. V lost 0 bases and J lost 5, with 8 bases in between. The CDR3 region is CASSYSRSDNEQFF. DNA for the CDR3: TGTGCCAGCAGTTACTCCCGGAGCGACAATGAGCAGTTCTTC.

This clonotype turned up a few times. The V gene is TRBV19, the J gene TRBJ1-5, with D unresolved. In germline, CDR1 is LNHDA, CDR2 SQIVND (reference sequence). Trimming took off 3 bases at V and 0 bases at J, with 18 bases between the two ends. This CDR3 has 18 residues. The CDR3 is CASSISYGLLNSNQPQHF. In DNA form, the CDR3 reads TGTGCCAGTAGTATTTCGTACGGTCTACTTAATAGCAATCAGCCCCAGCATTTT.